This T cell receptor beta chain is drawn from a study of PD-1 blockade in classical Hodgkin lymphoma. This clone was detected only once. Its antigen is not known. Each of the patients experienced relapse following autologous stem cell transplantation, and their brentuximab vedotin exposure differed. Profiling relied on immunoSEQ multiplex PCR, and the TCRdb table lists in-frame clones only, not all of them. This sample yields about 35,000 clones, of which approximately 82% are seen a single time; 15% to 20% belongs to the top ten. The germline gives CDR1 ENHRY, CDR2 SYGVKD. The CDR3 contains 18 residues. The trim removed 2 bases at V and 3 bases at J, leaving 9 bases unmatched. The study's findings and limits: Significantly greater TCR diversity emerged by C4D1 in CD4+ cells but not CD8+ cells. Newly diagnosed patients were reported to start with lower TCR diversity than healthy donors. Similar baseline diversity was found in complete responders and newly diagnosed patients.

The sample consisted of peripheral blood mononuclear cells (PBMCs), taken before the second cycle of nivolumab. This clonotype originated in a human donor with classical Hodgkin lymphoma. The chain employs TRBV10-3 and TRBJ2-1; 11 bases agree with TRBD1. CDR3 loop: CAISEPKPGQGVYNEQFF. The CDR3 nucleotides read TGTGCCATCAGTGAGCCGAAACCGGGACAGGGGGTCTACAATGAGCAGTTCTTC.